Listed here are 28 T cell receptor beta chains from one sample, sequenced in a study of metastatic and nonmetastatic thyroid tumors. There were no patients who had received any treatment before thyroid surgery. TCRdb re-clonotyped the PCR reads via MiXCR. The data hold around 12,000 clones, with about an eighth observed a single time. Sequencing was carried out using blood. The origin of the receptors is a female donor with papillary thyroid cancer or a benign thyroid nodule (not recorded which). Some clones in this sample may be carry-over from other donors' samples.

This clone was seen many times. The junction shows a germline mismatch at one end, possibly a read error. The chain's CDR3 is CASSRDWNTEAFF. The CDR3 DNA is TGTGCTAGCAGCCGAGACTGGAACACTGAAGCTTTCTTT. This chain joins TRBV7-7 and TRBJ1-1, with D hard to call. Germline assignment: CDR1 SSHAT and CDR2 FNYEAQ (reference sequence). The CDR3 runs 13 residues.

This clone was detected many times. The chain carries TRBV5-4 and TRBJ2-1, with TRBD1 as a possible D gene (5 bases). The CDR3 is 14 residues long. Trimming removed 0 bases at V and 2 bases at J, with 6 bases between. In germline, CDR1 is SGHNT, CDR2 YYREEE (reference sequence). The CDR3 spells CASSLEGAYNEQFF. The CDR3 DNA is TGTGCCAGCAGCTTGGAAGGGGCCTACAATGAGCAGTTCTTC.

This clone has at least ten counts. J is TRBJ2-1 and V is TRBV18, with 9 bases aligning to TRBD1. V shed 3 bases, J shed 8 bases, and the junction held 2 bases outside the gene matches. Germline CDR1 is KGHSH and CDR2 is LQKENI. The CDR3 has 13 residues. The CDR3 nucleotides are TGTGCCAGCTCACCGGGACAGGGCGATGAGCAGTTCTTC. It translates to CASSPGQGDEQFF. The full variable domain, completed using reference TRBV18 and TRBJ2-1, is NAGVMQNPRHLVRRRGQEARLRCSPMKGHSHVYWYRQLPEEGLKFMVYLQKENIIDESGMPKERFSAEFPKEGPSILRIQQVVRGDSAAYFCASSPGQGDEQFFGPGTRLTVL.

Concerning this clone itself: Since a much larger clone is just one base distant, this may be a read error. The chain has TRBV5-4 and TRBJ1-6, with D tentatively TRBD1 (6 bases). CDR3 length: 14 amino acids. The germline CDR1 and CDR2 sequences are SGHNT and YYREEE (reference sequence). The CDR3 nucleotides read TGTGCCAGCAGCTTGTTGGGGGCGGATTCACCCCCCCACTTT. This encodes CASSLLGADSPPHF.

The V gene is TRBV6-1, the J gene TRBJ2-1, with D perhaps matching TRBD2 (5 bases). Germline assignment: CDR1 MNHNS and CDR2 SASEGT. V lost 10 bases to trimming and J lost 9 bases, with 16 bases between them. The CDR3 spans 12 residues. CDR3 nucleotide sequence: TGTGCCACCGAGTCGGGGTTTGGTGAGCAGTTCTTC. This sequence encodes CATESGFGEQFF.

This clone has ten or more counts. The V and J genes are TRBV6-1 and TRBJ2-7; D unclear. Germline V gene lookup returns CDR1 MNHNS and CDR2 SASEGT. Trimming removed 1 base from V and 3 bases from J, with 13 bases in between. CDR3 size: 15 residues. CDR3 amino acids: CASSEVVGSLYEQYF. The CDR3 DNA reads as TGTGCCAGCAGTGAAGTGGTGGGCAGCCTCTACGAGCAGTACTTC.

This clone is medium-sized (0.01 to 0.1%) in the sample. The V and J genes are TRBV6-1 and TRBJ1-3, with no clear D. The V and J ends lost 6 bases and 0 bases respectively, with 9 bases between them. CDR3 length: 14 residues. The germline CDR1 and CDR2 sequences are MNHNS and SASEGT. Here the CDR3 reads CASRPTFSGNTIYF. Here the CDR3 DNA reads TGTGCCAGCAGGCCGACATTCTCTGGAAACACCATATATTTT.

This clone was seen many times. The V call is TRBV4-1, the J call TRBJ2-1; D possibly corresponds to TRBD2 (6 bases). The V end lost 2 bases, the J end lost 1 base, and 15 bases lay between the germline ends. Germline CDR1 and CDR2: MGHRA and YSYEKL. This CDR3 contains 17 residues. The CDR3 DNA reads TGCGCCAGCAGCCAACCCCGACTAGTAAGGTCCTACAATGAGCAGTTCTTC. Translating gives CASSQPRLVRSYNEQFF.

This clone was found many times. V is TRBV9 and J is TRBJ2-1; D unresolved. V lost 2 bases to trimming and J lost 8 bases, with 11 bases between them. Germline V lookup: CDR1 SGDLS, CDR2 YYNGEE. This CDR3 is built from 13 residues. The CDR3 DNA follows: TGTGCCAGCAGCGTCCCTCGTGGGGATGAGCAGTTCTTC. Encoded protein: CASSVPRGDEQFF.

The sample holds many counts of this clone. The rearrangement uses TRBV7-3 and TRBJ2-3; perhaps TRBD2 as D (5 bases). Trimming stripped 2 bases from V and 3 bases from J, with 18 bases between. The CDR3 spans 17 residues. From germline, CDR1 is SGHTA and CDR2 FQGTGA. CDR3 in amino acids: CASSLGSGRGTTDTQYF. In DNA, the CDR3 is TGTGCCAGCAGCTTAGGGTCGGGTCGGGGTACTACAGATACGCAGTATTTT.

This clone was seen ten or more times. The chain recombines TRBV12-5 with TRBJ2-3; no definite D call. V was trimmed by 9 bases and J by 0 bases, leaving 10 bases between them. The CDR3 extends over 13 amino acids. The germline CDR1 and CDR2 sequences are LGHNT and FRNRAP. CDR3 loop: CASGVSSTDTQYF. As DNA, the CDR3 is TGTGCTAGCGGAGTCTCTAGCACAGATACGCAGTATTTT.

This clone was seen only a few times. Germline and junction disagree at one end, which may indicate a read error. For the CDR3, the DNA is TGTGCCAGCAGTTTATCTTACAATGAGCAGTCCTTC. Protein product: CASSLSYNEQSF. The chain uses TRBV28 and TRBJ2-1; D call uncertain. The CDR3 runs to 12 residues. Germline V gives CDR1 MDHEN, CDR2 SYDVKM.

Concerning this clone itself: A read error may account for a junction end that differs from germline. The V and J genes are TRBV25-1 and TRBJ2-7, with TRBD1 identical over 7 bases. The CDR3 has 15 residues. Germline CDR1 is MGHDK and CDR2 is SYGVNS. The DNA of the CDR3 is TGTGCCAGCAGTCCATGGGACAGTGAAATCAACGATCAGTACTTC. It codes for CASSPWDSEINDQYF.

At least ten counts were recorded for this clone. The chain couples TRBV20-1 to TRBJ2-1; D may be TRBD1 or TRBD2 (7 bases each). Trimming stripped 6 bases from V and 8 bases from J, with 17 bases between. The length of the CDR3 is 13 residues. Germline CDR1 DFQATT, CDR2 SNEGSKA (reference sequence). The CDR3 loop is CSAQGGGYYEQFF. CDR3 coding DNA: TGCAGTGCCCAGGGGGGGGGTTACTATGAGCAGTTCTTC.

This clone was found many times. The CDR3 region is CASSVDVWAGELFF. CDR3 sequence (DNA): TGTGCCAGCAGCGTAGATGTGTGGGCCGGGGAGCTGTTTTTT. J is TRBJ2-2 and V is TRBV9; D gene uncertain. This CDR3 is built from 14 residues. The V end lost 0 bases, the J end lost 6 bases, and 9 bases lay between the germline ends. CDR1 is SGDLS and CDR2 is YYNGEE in the germline V gene.

This clone was detected many times. V usage is TRBV20-1 and J usage is TRBJ2-1, with D possibly TRBD2 on 5 matching bases. Germline V CDR1 and CDR2: DFQATT, SNEGSKA (reference sequence). This CDR3 spans 16 amino acids. V was trimmed by 4 bases and J by 4 bases, leaving 20 bases between them. The CDR3 DNA reads as TGCAGTGCTATAGCCGGGGTTGGCCCCGGGTACAATGAGCAGTTCTTC. It specifies CSAIAGVGPGYNEQFF.

This clone has a count of ten or more. The chain recombines TRBV4-1 with TRBJ2-7, with D perhaps TRBD2 (7 bases). This CDR3 contains 16 residues. Germline loops: CDR1 MGHRA, CDR2 YSYEKL. The V and J ends lost 4 bases and 4 bases respectively, with 20 bases between them. The CDR3 region is CASSPLSGEGWYEQYF. The CDR3 DNA reads TGCGCCAGCAGCCCTCTTTCAGGGGAGGGTTGGTACGAGCAGTACTTC.

This chain connects TRBV5-1 to TRBJ2-7; 12 positions agree with TRBD1. The germline V gene encodes CDR1 SGHRS and CDR2 YFSETQ. The CDR3 runs to 15 residues. V gave up 4 bases and J gave up 0 bases; unmatched junction bases: 2. The CDR3 sequence is CASSQGQGASYEQYF. DNA for the CDR3: TGCGCCAGCAGCCAGGGACAGGGGGCCTCCTACGAGCAGTACTTC.

This clone appeared many times. This rearrangement joins TRBV9 to TRBJ2-5; 7 bases match TRBD2. Per the germline V gene, CDR1 is SGDLS and CDR2 is YYNGEE. The CDR3 is 14 residues long. Trimming removed 1 base from V and 3 bases from J; junction bases left unmatched: 3. The CDR3 spells CASSVIAGKETQYF. The CDR3 DNA sequence: TGTGCCAGCAGCGTAATAGCGGGCAAAGAGACCCAGTACTTC.

This rearrangement joins TRBV5-8 to TRBJ2-2; unclear D gene. The CDR3 has 13 residues. V lost 0 bases, J lost 6 bases, and 6 bases lay in between. The germline V gene encodes CDR1 SGHTS and CDR2 YDEGEE. CDR3 nucleotide sequence: TGTGCCAGCAGCTTGGGAGCCGCCGGGGAGCTGTTTTTT. Translated: CASSLGAAGELFF.

The chain is built from TRBV7-8 and TRBJ1-1; 9 bases are shared with TRBD1. The germline V gene has CDR1 SGHVS and CDR2 FQNEAQ. The ends lost 5 bases at V and 7 bases at J; junction bases unmatched: 8. The CDR3 is 14 residues long. CDR3 sequence: CASSPRTGVFEAFF. The CDR3 DNA follows: TGTGCCAGCAGCCCCCGGACAGGGGTTTTTGAAGCTTTCTTT.

This clone was found many times. The chain is built from TRBV3-1 and TRBJ1-3; no definite D call. Trimming removed 2 bases at V and 16 bases at J, with 12 bases between. This CDR3 is built from 11 residues. The germline CDR1 and CDR2 sequences are LGHDT and YNNKEL (reference sequence). This chain's CDR3 is CASSQMDDVYF. In nucleotides, the CDR3 is TGTGCCAGCAGCCAAATGGACGACGTTTATTTT.

This clone was counted a few times. Since a much larger clone is just one base distant, this may be a read error. The gene calls are TRBV10-1 and TRBJ2-4; 8 bases are shared with TRBD1. This CDR3 is 17 amino acids long. Germline V gene data show CDR1 as WNHNN and CDR2 as SYGVQD (reference sequence). Unmatched junction bases numbered 9, after V lost 2 bases and J lost 3 bases. The CDR3 DNA is TGCGCCAGCAGTGAGCTCCCCGGGACAGGTCGCAAAAACATTCAGTACTTC. Amino acid sequence: CASSELPGTGRKNIQYF.

Remarks on this clone: A much larger clone lies a single base off, so this may be a read error. The gene calls are TRBV6-1 and TRBJ1-4; a possible D gene is TRBD1 (5 bases). Deletions cut 5 bases from V and 3 bases from J, with 13 bases between. CDR1 and CDR2 (germline): MNHNS, SASEGT. The CDR3 has 15 residues. CDR3 amino acids: CASSTGVHANEKLFF. DNA of the CDR3: TGTGCCAGCAGTACGGGGGTGCATGCTAATGAAAAACTGTTTTTT.

The chain carries TRBV14 and TRBJ1-3, with D maybe TRBD1 (5 bases). V lost 5 bases, J lost 2 bases, and 10 bases lay in between. The CDR3 is made up of 14 amino acids. CDR1 is SGHDN and CDR2 is FVKESK in the germline V gene. The CDR3 sequence: CASSLRGAGNTIYF. CDR3 sequence (DNA): TGTGCCAGCAGCTTGAGGGGTGCTGGAAACACCATATATTTT.

This clone was seen ten or more times. This chain links TRBV10-3 with TRBJ2-2; perhaps TRBD2 as D (5 bases). V was clipped by 6 bases and J by 5 bases, with 16 bases between them. The CDR3 covers 15 residues. The germline gives CDR1 ENHRY, CDR2 SYGVKD. The CDR3, as DNA: TGTGCCATCAGCCGCCTCAAGGGAGCGACCGGGGAGCTGTTTTTT. This translates into CAISRLKGATGELFF.

This clone has a count of ten or more. The J gene is TRBJ2-3, the V gene TRBV11-1; 9 bases are shared with TRBD1. Germline-derived CDR1 and CDR2 are SGHAT and FQDESV (reference sequence). V was clipped by 5 bases and J by 2 bases; unmatched bases: 8. The CDR3 sequence is 16 residues long. In DNA form, the CDR3 reads TGTGCCAGCAGCCAGGGGACAGGGTTGTCCACAGATACGCAGTATTTT. Amino acid sequence: CASSQGTGLSTDTQYF.

This clone showed up many times. V usage is TRBV20-1 and J usage is TRBJ1-6; 8 bases match TRBD1. The V gene's germline CDR1 is DFQATT and CDR2 SNEGSKA (reference sequence). The V gene end was trimmed by 5 bases and the J gene end by 1 base; junction bases not matched to a gene: 7. The CDR3 totals 16 residues. The CDR3 loop is CSAEDRGSSYNSPLHF. The DNA of the CDR3 is TGCAGTGCTGAAGACAGGGGAAGTTCCTATAATTCACCCCTCCACTTT.